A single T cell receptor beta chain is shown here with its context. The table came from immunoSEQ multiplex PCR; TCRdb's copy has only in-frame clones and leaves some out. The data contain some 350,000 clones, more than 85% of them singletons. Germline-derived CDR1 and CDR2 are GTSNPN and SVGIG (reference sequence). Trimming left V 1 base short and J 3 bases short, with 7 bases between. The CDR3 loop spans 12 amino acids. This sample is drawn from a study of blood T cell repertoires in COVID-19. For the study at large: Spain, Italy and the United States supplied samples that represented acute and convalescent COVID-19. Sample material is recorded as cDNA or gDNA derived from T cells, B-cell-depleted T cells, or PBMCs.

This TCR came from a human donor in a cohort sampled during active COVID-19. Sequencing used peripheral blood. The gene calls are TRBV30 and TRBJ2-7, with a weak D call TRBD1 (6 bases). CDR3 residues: CAWSDRDYEQYF. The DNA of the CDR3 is TGTGCCTGGAGTGACAGGGACTACGAGCAGTACTTC.